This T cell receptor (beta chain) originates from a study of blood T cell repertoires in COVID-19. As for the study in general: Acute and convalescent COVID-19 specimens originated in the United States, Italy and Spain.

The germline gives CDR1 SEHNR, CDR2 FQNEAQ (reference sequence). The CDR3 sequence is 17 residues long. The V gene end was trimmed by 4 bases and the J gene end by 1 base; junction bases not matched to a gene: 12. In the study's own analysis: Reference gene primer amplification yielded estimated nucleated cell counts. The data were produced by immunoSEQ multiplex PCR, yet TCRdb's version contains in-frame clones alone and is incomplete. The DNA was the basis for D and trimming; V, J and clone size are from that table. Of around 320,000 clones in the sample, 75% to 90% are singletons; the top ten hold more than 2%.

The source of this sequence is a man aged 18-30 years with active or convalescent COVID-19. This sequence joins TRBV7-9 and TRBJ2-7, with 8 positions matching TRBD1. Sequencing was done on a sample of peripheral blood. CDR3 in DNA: TGTGCCAGCAGCTATCCTCGAACAGGGGGTAGATCCTACGAGCAGTACTTC. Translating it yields CASSYPRTGGRSYEQYF.